This TCR beta chain derives from a study of blood T cell repertoires in COVID-19. Study details: PBMCs, B-cell-depleted T cells, or T cells were the source of the cDNA or gDNA that made up the material.

The CDR3 loop spans 16 amino acids. The germline CDR1 and CDR2 sequences are SNHLY and FYNNEI. The ends lost 4 bases at V and 8 bases at J; junction bases unmatched: 12. This table comes from immunoSEQ multiplex PCR, and its TCRdb copy is limited to in-frame clones, with some not included. The table lists 220,000 or so clones, around three quarters of them singletons, with about 5.5% in the top ten. The clonotype comes from a woman between 65 and 79 years old with acute or convalescent COVID-19. The material sequenced was peripheral blood. V and J are TRBV2 and TRBJ2-1; 9 bases match TRBD2. CDR3 residues: CASSGGGGVVTDEQFF. The CDR3 DNA is TGTGCCAGCAGTGGCGGGGGGGGAGTAGTTACCGATGAGCAGTTCTTC.